Presented here are 30 T cell receptor beta chains from one specimen sequenced in a study of T-cell reconstitution after alpha-beta-depleted transplantation in children. Preparation of the TCRbeta library was carried out with unique molecular identifiers. TCRdb used MiXCR to reprocess the PCR reads, holding one entry per CDR3 protein. The table lists roughly 190,000 distinct CDR3 sequences, 13% to 15% of them singletons. The starting material was PBMCs from the stem cell graft donor, obtained from the stem cell graft. These receptors originate from a human donor who donated a stem cell graft to a child with acute lymphoblastic leukemia.

V and J are TRBV7-9 and TRBJ1-1; D not certain. V lost 8 bases, J lost 4 bases, and 11 bases lay in between. This CDR3 has 12 residues. Germline CDR1 and CDR2: SEHNR and FQNEAQ (reference sequence). The CDR3 DNA reads as TGTGCCAGCCGTAACAGTTCCACTGAAGCTTTCTTT. Amino acid sequence: CASRNSSTEAFF. The variable domain in full, completed from reference TRBV7-9 and TRBJ1-1, reads DTGVSQNPRHKITKRGQNVTFRCDPISEHNRLYWYRQTLGQGPEFLTYFQNEAQLEKSRLLSDRFSAERPKGSFSTLEIQRTEQGDSAMYLCASRNSSTEAFFGQGTRLTVV.

This clonotype was recorded at least ten times. The chain links TRBV20-1 to TRBJ1-1, with D perhaps TRBD1 (6 bases). This CDR3 has 11 residues. The V end was cut by 2 bases, the J end by 6 bases, with 7 bases between. The V gene's germline CDR1 is DFQATT and CDR2 SNEGSKA (reference sequence). This chain's CDR3 is CSARKGAEAFF. The CDR3 bases are TGCAGTGCTAGAAAGGGGGCTGAAGCTTTCTTT.

Concerning this clonotype: This sequence may be a read error, since a much larger clone differs from it by one base. The CDR3 coding sequence is TGCAGTGCTAGAGATAGTAGAACGCTACTAGGCGGCCTTGGCAATGAGCAGTTCTTC. It specifies CSARDSRTLLGGLGNEQFF. This rearrangement joins TRBV20-1 to TRBJ2-1, with D perhaps TRBD2 (5 bases). The CDR3 length is 19 residues. Per germline, CDR1 DFQATT and CDR2 SNEGSKA (reference sequence). V gave up 0 bases and J gave up 6 bases, with 27 bases separating them.

This clonotype showed up many times. The CDR3 DNA reads TGCAGCGTTGAAATAATCGGGCAACAGTTCTTC. Its protein is CSVEIIGQQFF. V usage is TRBV29-1 and J usage is TRBJ2-1; D is ambiguous. The CDR3 runs 11 residues. Germline V gives CDR1 SQVTM, CDR2 ANQGSEA. The ends were cut back, 2 bases at V and 13 bases at J, with 12 bases in the middle.

Points on this clonotype: One base away lies a much larger clone, so this may be a sequencing read error. This rearrangement joins TRBV20-1 to TRBJ2-7; TRBD2 matches 13 bases. The germline CDR1 and CDR2 sequences are DFQATT and SNEGSKA (reference sequence). This CDR3 spans 15 amino acids. V trimming: 2 bases; J trimming: 7 bases; junction bases outside the gene matches: 8. The CDR3 sequence is CSARNTLAGGQEQYF. The DNA for the CDR3 is TGCAGTGCTAGAAATACACTAGCGGGAGGGCAGGAGCAGTACTTC.

This clonotype was observed at least ten times. This chain uses TRBV20-1 with TRBJ2-5; no definite D call. This CDR3 comprises 11 residues. From germline, CDR1 is DFQATT and CDR2 SNEGSKA (reference sequence). V was pared by 7 bases and J by 5 bases, with 11 bases between. The CDR3 bases are TGCAGTGTACTGTTTTTGGAGACCCAGTACTTC. As protein: CSVLFLETQYF.

This clonotype appeared a few times. This chain connects TRBV10-3 to TRBJ2-7; the match to TRBD2 covers 9 bases. The CDR3 runs 14 residues. The V segment lost 5 bases and the J segment 2 bases; nucleotides outside the gene matches: 4. Germline values: CDR1 ENHRY, CDR2 SYGVKD. This CDR3 is CAISPGLATYEQYF. The CDR3 DNA is TGTGCCATCAGTCCGGGACTAGCAACCTACGAGCAGTACTTC.

This clonotype was picked up many times. The chain carries TRBV12-5 and TRBJ2-1; TRBD2 aligns across 13 bases. The CDR3 extends over 15 amino acids. Germline V gene lookup returns CDR1 LGHNT and CDR2 FRNRAP. With 4 bases clipped from V and 9 bases from J, the junction kept 6 bases outside the gene matches. CDR3 amino acids: CASGSTSGRIGEQFF. Written as DNA, the CDR3 is TGTGCTAGTGGTTCGACTAGCGGGAGGATTGGTGAGCAGTTCTTC.

The rearrangement uses TRBV5-4 and TRBJ2-5; 8 bases match TRBD2. Trimming cost V 5 bases and J 6 bases; bases outside gene matches: 12. This CDR3 region has 15 residues. CDR1 and CDR2 (germline): SGHNT, YYREEE (reference sequence). CDR3 coding DNA: TGTGCCAGCAGTCGGGACGTGCGGGGGGAACAGACCCAGTACTTC. Protein: CASSRDVRGEQTQYF.

This clonotype was found many times. This chain uses TRBV12-3 or TRBV12-4 with TRBJ2-2, with D uncertain. V was trimmed by 6 bases and J by 6 bases, leaving 11 bases between them. CDR3 length: 13 amino acids. The CDR3 is CASSSERAGELFF. The CDR3 DNA follows: TGTGCCAGCAGCTCTGAGCGTGCCGGGGAGCTGTTTTTT.

The sample holds many counts of this clonotype. The chain recombines TRBV10-3 with TRBJ1-2; D is unclear. The V end was cut by 0 bases, the J end by 8 bases, with 13 bases between. The CDR3 runs to 14 residues. Per the germline V gene, CDR1 is ENHRY and CDR2 is SYGVKD. The CDR3 is CAISESLDGQGYTF. In DNA, the CDR3 is TGTGCCATCAGTGAGTCTTTGGACGGCCAGGGCTACACCTTC.

At least ten counts were recorded for this clonotype. V gene TRBV12-3 or TRBV12-4 combines with J gene TRBJ2-3, with TRBD2 matching 11 bases. The V and J ends lost 5 bases and 4 bases, in that order; junction bases with no gene match: 11. This CDR3 is built from 17 residues. CDR3 region: CASSPPRTSGYSDTQYF. The CDR3 DNA is TGTGCCAGCAGTCCACCTCGGACTAGCGGGTACTCAGATACGCAGTATTTT.

The table lists this clonotype with many counts. The CDR3 DNA sequence: TGCGCCAGCAGCTTGGACAGCCGGACTGGGGCTTTCTTT. Translated, it gives CASSLDSRTGAFF. The rearrangement links TRBV5-1 to TRBJ1-1; D gene ambiguous. The germline gives CDR1 SGHRS, CDR2 YFSETQ. The CDR3 loop spans 13 amino acids. V was shortened by 0 bases and J by 11 bases, with 14 bases between the two germline ends.

The chain uses TRBV20-1 and TRBJ1-2; a weak D match, TRBD1 (6 bases). CDR1 is DFQATT, CDR2 SNEGSKA, per germline (reference sequence). This CDR3 region has 14 residues. With 6 bases removed from V and 2 bases from J, the gap between germline ends came to 16 bases. The CDR3 spells CSAPTTGPNYGYTF. In DNA, the CDR3 is TGCAGTGCCCCCACGACAGGTCCCAACTATGGCTACACCTTC.

The chain couples TRBV6-1 to TRBJ2-3; D is possibly TRBD2 (5 bases). CDR1 MNHNS and CDR2 SASEGT come from the germline V gene. V shed 6 bases and J shed 10 bases, with 32 bases lying between them. The CDR3 sequence is 18 residues long. The CDR3 DNA reads as TGTGCCAGCAGCTTCTATCCCCCCCGGAGCGGAGCTAGGAGTGCGCAGTATTTT. This gives the protein CASSFYPPRSGARSAQYF.

This clonotype has a handful of counts. The CDR3 DNA reads TGTGCCAGTAGTTTTCAGTCTAACTATGGCTACACCTTC. Translation: CASSFQSNYGYTF. The V and J genes are TRBV19 and TRBJ1-2, with D unresolved. CDR1 LNHDA and CDR2 SQIVND come from the germline V gene (reference sequence). V gave up 5 bases and J gave up 0 bases, with 7 bases separating them. This CDR3 comprises 13 residues.

In this sample, this clonotype turned up a few times. V usage is TRBV29-1 and J usage is TRBJ2-3; TRBD2 matches 9 bases. V lost 3 bases, J lost 3 bases, and 10 bases stayed unmatched. There are 16 residues in the CDR3. Germline V gene sequence: CDR1 SQVTM, CDR2 ANQGSEA. CDR3 loop: CSVDSRRLAGTDTQYF. The CDR3 nucleotides read TGCAGCGTTGACTCCAGGCGGCTAGCGGGAACAGATACGCAGTATTTT.

There are a few counts of this clonotype. J is TRBJ2-4 and V is TRBV29-1; tentatively, D is TRBD1 or TRBD2 (5 bases each). Germline assignment: CDR1 SQVTM and CDR2 ANQGSEA. The CDR3 is 14 amino acids. V lost 6 bases and J lost 0, with 12 bases in between. The CDR3 region is CSVQGVLAKNIQYF. CDR3 DNA sequence: TGCAGCGTCCAGGGAGTTCTAGCCAAAAACATTCAGTACTTC.

This clonotype was picked up many times. The V call is TRBV5-1, the J call TRBJ2-5; D unresolved. This CDR3 spans 15 amino acids. Germline V gene data show CDR1 as SGHRS and CDR2 as YFSETQ. V was trimmed by 0 bases and J by 1 base, leaving 10 bases between them. This chain's CDR3 is CASSLDADLQETQYF. CDR3 nucleotides: TGCGCCAGCAGCTTGGATGCGGACCTCCAAGAGACCCAGTACTTC. The full variable domain, in which reference TRBV5-1 and TRBJ2-5 provide the parts outside the CDR3, is KAGVTQTPRYLIKTRGQQVTLSCSPISGHRSVSWYQQTPGQGLQFLFEYFSETQRNKGNFPGRFSGRQFSNSRSEMNVSTLELGDSALYLCASSLDADLQETQYFGPGTRLLVL.

The chain carries TRBV20-1 and TRBJ2-7, with 9 bases lining up with TRBD1. Germline loops: CDR1 DFQATT, CDR2 SNEGSKA (reference sequence). The trim removed 2 bases at V and 3 bases at J, leaving 8 bases unmatched. This CDR3 contains 15 residues. The DNA for the CDR3 is TGCAGTGCTAGACAACCGGGACAGGGAAACTACGAGCAGTACTTC. Amino acids: CSARQPGQGNYEQYF.

The V gene is TRBV12-3 or TRBV12-4, the J gene TRBJ2-3, with D tentatively TRBD2 (5 bases). V was trimmed by 5 bases and J by 1 base, leaving 10 bases between them. The CDR3 spans 14 residues. This CDR3 is CASSPFGGTDTQYF. The CDR3 DNA reads TGTGCCAGCAGTCCGTTCGGGGGCACAGATACGCAGTATTTT.

V and J are TRBV20-1 and TRBJ1-5; tentatively, D is TRBD1 (5 bases). Germline loops: CDR1 DFQATT, CDR2 SNEGSKA (reference sequence). V was clipped by 6 bases and J by 2 bases, with 20 bases between them. This CDR3 has 16 amino acids. CDR3 sequence reads: CSAARDGGRGNQPQHF. The CDR3 region has the DNA TGCAGTGCCGCCCGGGACGGTGGGAGAGGCAATCAGCCCCAGCATTTT.

This sequence joins TRBV28 and TRBJ2-2; 7 positions match TRBD2. Germline V CDR1 and CDR2: MDHEN, SYDVKM. Germline trimming cut 5 bases from V and 8 bases from J; bases unmatched to any gene: 11. The CDR3 runs 15 residues. The CDR3 is CASSPLAREGGELFF. The CDR3, as DNA: TGTGCCAGCAGTCCCTTGGCTAGGGAGGGAGGGGAGCTGTTTTTT.

This clonotype has a count of ten or more. The rearrangement links TRBV12-3 or TRBV12-4 to TRBJ1-5; 9 nucleotides match TRBD1. The CDR3 length is 15 residues. V lost 9 bases to trimming and J lost 3 bases; unmatched junction nucleotides: 9. The CDR3 coding sequence is TGTGCCAGTCTACTTTGGACAGGGGTCAATCAGCCCCAGCATTTT. Protein sequence: CASLLWTGVNQPQHF.

This clonotype was recorded many times. The V gene is TRBV10-3, the J gene TRBJ2-7; TRBD1 matches at 9 bases. The V segment lost 4 bases and the J segment 3 bases; nucleotides outside the gene matches: 1. Germline CDR1 is ENHRY and CDR2 is SYGVKD. This CDR3 is built from 13 residues. CDR3 residues: CAISGGQGYEQYF. In nucleotides, the CDR3 is TGTGCCATCAGTGGGGGACAGGGCTACGAGCAGTACTTC.

This clonotype has ten or more counts. Sequence at one end of the junction differs from germline and may be a read error. V usage is TRBV28 and J usage is TRBJ1-5; D is possibly TRBD1 (5 bases). Germline assignment: CDR1 MDHEN and CDR2 SYDVKM. The CDR3 is 16 residues long. The CDR3 nucleotides read TGTGCCAGCAGCTTATCGTTATGGGGCGGCAATCAGCCCCAGCATTTT. Translated, it gives CASSLSLWGGNQPQHF.

V gene TRBV30 combines with J gene TRBJ1-1; D ambiguous. This CDR3 has 10 amino acids. In germline, CDR1 is GTSNPN, CDR2 SVGIG (reference sequence). Between the trimmed V and J ends, which lost 5 bases and 7 bases, there was a span of 8 bases. CDR3 nucleotide sequence: TGTGCCTGGGGACGTGGTGAAGCTTTCTTT. This gives the protein CAWGRGEAFF.

This clonotype was counted at least ten times. CDR3: CSARSPREKLFF. The DNA for the CDR3 is TGCAGTGCTCGAAGCCCTCGTGAAAAACTGTTTTTT. The rearrangement uses TRBV20-1 and TRBJ1-4, with D hard to call. The CDR3 length is 12 residues. The ends were cut back, 5 bases at V and 7 bases at J, with 11 bases in the middle. Germline V gene data show CDR1 as DFQATT and CDR2 as SNEGSKA (reference sequence).

This clonotype came up many times. The chain recombines TRBV28 with TRBJ2-7; TRBD1 matches 9 bases. The length of the CDR3 is 15 residues. V lost 4 bases to trimming and J lost 5 bases; unmatched junction nucleotides: 9. Germline V gene data show CDR1 as MDHEN and CDR2 as SYDVKM. The chain's CDR3 is CASSSPGTGRHEQYF. As DNA, the CDR3 is TGTGCCAGCAGTTCTCCCGGGACAGGGAGGCACGAGCAGTACTTC.

Details on this clonotype: A read error is possible here, since a much larger clone lies one base away. The V gene is TRBV20-1, the J gene TRBJ2-1; D is perhaps TRBD1 or TRBD2 (5 bases each). The V gene's germline CDR1 is DFQATT and CDR2 SNEGSKA (reference sequence). The CDR3 runs 12 residues. As DNA, the CDR3 is TGCAGTGCTGACTTGGGGGTGAATGTGCAGTTCTTC. Amino acids: CSADLGVNVQFF.